The present T cell receptor (beta chain) was sequenced within a study of cytomegalovirus exposure and HLA in healthy donors. Worth noting for this clone: As yet, its antigen is unknown.

Study-wide findings and caveats: Accurate HLA-A and HLA-B prediction from TCR beta sequences was reported for most subjects.

Researchers ran the PCR with 60 Vbeta and 13 Jbeta primers. This table comes from immunoSEQ multiplex PCR, and its TCRdb copy is limited to in-frame clones, with some not included. There are over 150,000 clones in the sample; 82% occur only once, and roughly 0.098% lies in the top ten. This TCR came from a boy between 2 and 15 years old in good health and CMV-seronegative. The sequencing input was PBMCs.

CDR3 residues: CASSGRGLTNEKLFF. The CDR3 DNA follows: TGTGCCAGCAGTGGAAGGGGCCTCACTAATGAAAAACTGTTTTTT. The rearrangement uses TRBV6-1 and TRBJ1-4; D possibly corresponds to TRBD1 (5 bases). Trimming cost V 4 bases and J 2 bases, with 11 bases left between them. CDR1 and CDR2 (germline): MNHNS, SASEGT. This CDR3 comprises 15 residues.